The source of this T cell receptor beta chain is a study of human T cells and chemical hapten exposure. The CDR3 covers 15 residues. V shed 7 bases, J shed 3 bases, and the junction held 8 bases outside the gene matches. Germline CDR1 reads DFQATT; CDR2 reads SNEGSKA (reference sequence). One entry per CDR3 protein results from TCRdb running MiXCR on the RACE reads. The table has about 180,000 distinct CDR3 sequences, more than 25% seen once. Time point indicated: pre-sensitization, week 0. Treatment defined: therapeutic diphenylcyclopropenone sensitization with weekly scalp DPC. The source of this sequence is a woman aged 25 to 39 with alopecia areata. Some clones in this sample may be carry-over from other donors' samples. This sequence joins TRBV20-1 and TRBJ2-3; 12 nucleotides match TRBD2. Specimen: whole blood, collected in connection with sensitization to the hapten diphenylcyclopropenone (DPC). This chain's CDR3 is CSGWLAGGPTDTQYF. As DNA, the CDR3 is TGCAGTGGATGGCTAGCGGGGGGGCCAACAGATACGCAGTATTTT.